One sample yielded the 15 T cell receptor beta chains listed below, sequenced in a study of CD8+ T cells in alopecia areata. Extracted RNA was reverse transcribed, and the resulting cDNA served as sequencing template. Sequencing used immunoSEQ multiplex PCR; TCRdb keeps in-frame clones, though not all of them. The sample lists approximately 150,000 clones, around 55% seen once, with 4.5% to 5% in the top ten. The specimen was CD4+ T cells sorted from blood. These TCRs come from a human donor in good health.

A few counts support this clone. V gene TRBV28 combines with J gene TRBJ2-7; the match to TRBD1 covers 9 bases. Germline V gene data show CDR1 as MDHEN and CDR2 as SYDVKM. The CDR3 contains 17 residues. Trimming removed 4 bases from V and 5 bases from J; junction bases left unmatched: 15. CDR3 in amino acids: CASSSLKSGQGRNEQYF. The CDR3 DNA sequence: TGTGCCAGCAGTTCGCTGAAATCGGGACAGGGTAGGAACGAGCAGTACTTC.

The rearrangement uses TRBV2 and TRBJ1-2; D is undetermined. The germline V gene encodes CDR1 SNHLY and CDR2 FYNNEI. The CDR3 spans 13 residues. The ends were cut back, 6 bases at V and 7 bases at J, with 15 bases in the middle. CDR3 nucleotide sequence: TGTGCCAGCAGAGGACCTCTAGGGTCTGGCTACACCTTC. It specifies CASRGPLGSGYTF.

V gene TRBV2 combines with J gene TRBJ2-3; D tentatively reads TRBD1 or TRBD2 (5 bases each). This CDR3 has 18 residues. CDR1 and CDR2 (germline): SNHLY, FYNNEI. V gave up 3 bases and J gave up 2 bases, with 21 bases separating them. The CDR3 DNA sequence: TGTGCCAGCAGTGATGCGGACCCTTGGGGGACCCCCACAGATACGCAGTATTTT. This translates into CASSDADPWGTPTDTQYF.

The chain recombines TRBV2 with TRBJ2-2; D possibly corresponds to TRBD2 (6 bases). Per the germline V gene, CDR1 is SNHLY and CDR2 is FYNNEI. This CDR3 is built from 14 residues. Trimming removed 4 bases from V and 4 bases from J, with 10 bases in between. CDR3 residues: CASSGRGATGELFF. For the CDR3, the DNA is TGTGCCAGCAGTGGGAGGGGTGCCACCGGGGAGCTGTTTTTT. The whole variable domain, remainder taken from reference TRBV2 and TRBJ2-2, is EPEVTQTPSHQVTQMGQEVILRCVPISNHLYFYWYRQILGQKVEFLVSFYNNEISEKSEIFDDQFSVERPDGSNFTLKIRSTKLEDSAMYFCASSGRGATGELFFGEGSRLTVL.

The rearrangement joins TRBV1 to TRBJ1-1. TRBV1 is given as a pseudogene. The CDR3 has 18 residues. As DNA, the CDR3 is TGCACCAGCAGCCAAGGCGGGGCGGGACTGCGGTATCACACTGAAGCTTTCTTT. It codes for CTSSQGGAGLRYHTEAFF.

The V and J genes are TRBV2 and TRBJ2-1; D might be TRBD1 (9 bases). CDR1 and CDR2 from the germline V gene are SNHLY and FYNNEI. The CDR3 spans 18 residues. V was pared by 7 bases and J by 6 bases, with 28 bases between. The chain's CDR3 is CASKTGGARTSSGNEQFF. DNA of the CDR3: TGTGCCAGCAAAACAGGGGGCGCCCGGACTAGCTCCGGCAATGAGCAGTTCTTC.

The chain is built from TRBV5-1 and TRBJ2-1; D is perhaps TRBD1 (5 bases). Looked up from germline, CDR1 is SGHRS and CDR2 is YFSETQ. V shed 4 bases and J shed 8 bases, with 16 bases lying between them. This CDR3 spans 14 amino acids. CDR3 region: CASSQGSPGDEQFF. The CDR3 DNA reads as TGCGCCAGCAGCCAGGGATCCCCAGGAGATGAGCAGTTCTTC.

The chain is built from TRBV19 and TRBJ1-2, with D possibly matching TRBD1 (5 bases). Germline loops: CDR1 LNHDA, CDR2 SQIVND (reference sequence). The CDR3 covers 12 residues. The V end lost 7 bases, the J end lost 4 bases, and 10 bases lay between the germline ends. CDR3 DNA: TGTGCCAGTACTCAGGGAGCCTATGGCTACACCTTC. Its translation is CASTQGAYGYTF. Using reference TRBV19 and TRBJ1-2 for the parts outside the CDR3, the full variable domain is DGGITQSPKYLFRKEGQNVTLSCEQNLNHDAMYWYRQDPGQGLRLIYYSQIVNDFQKGDIAEGYSVSREKKESFPLTVTSAQKNPTAFYLCASTQGAYGYTFGSGTRLTVV.

The chain couples TRBV5-6 to TRBJ1-5; D perhaps matches TRBD1 (6 bases). The CDR3 has 14 amino acids. CDR1 is SGHDT, CDR2 YYEEEE, per germline. V lost 6 bases and J 6 bases, leaving 16 bases between the germline ends. CDR3 amino acids: CASNLNGGPQPQHF. CDR3 in DNA: TGTGCCAGCAACCTAAATGGGGGGCCTCAGCCCCAGCATTTT.

CDR3 coding DNA: TGTGCCAGCAGCTTAGGCGGCGGGAATACGCAGTATTTT. Its translation: CASSLGGGNTQYF. This chain joins TRBV11-3 and TRBJ2-3; tentative D call: TRBD2 (6 bases). Trimming removed 1 base at V and 7 bases at J, with 9 bases between. CDR3 length equals 13 residues. Germline values: CDR1 SGHNT, CDR2 YENEEA.

V gene TRBV30 combines with J gene TRBJ1-1; D might be TRBD1 (5 bases). Deletions cut 3 bases from V and 5 bases from J, with 13 bases between. The V gene's germline CDR1 is GTSNPN and CDR2 SVGIG (reference sequence). The CDR3 has 13 residues. The CDR3 here is CAWSLGRGTEAFF. The DNA of the CDR3 is TGTGCCTGGAGCCTCGGACGGGGGACTGAAGCTTTCTTT. The variable domain in full, completed from reference TRBV30 and TRBJ1-1, reads SQTIHQWPATLVQPVGSPLSLECTVEGTSNPNLYWYRQAAGRGLQLLFYSVGIGQISSEVPQNLSASRPQDRQFILSSKKLLLSDSGFYLCAWSLGRGTEAFFGQGTRLTVV.

This clone was detected only a few times. The chain couples TRBV2 to TRBJ2-3, with 10 bases that match TRBD2. V lost 5 bases to trimming and J lost 0 bases; unmatched junction nucleotides: 2. The V gene's germline CDR1 is SNHLY and CDR2 FYNNEI. This CDR3 comprises 15 residues. The CDR3 reads CASSKGLASTDTQYF. The CDR3 region has the DNA TGTGCCAGCAGTAAGGGACTAGCGAGCACAGATACGCAGTATTTT.

CDR3 protein: CARPEQGAEAFF. CDR3 DNA sequence: TGTGCCCGCCCGGAGCAGGGGGCTGAAGCTTTCTTT. This sequence joins TRBV30 and TRBJ1-1; 7 nucleotides align to TRBD1. The CDR3 has 12 amino acids. Trimming cost V 8 bases and J 6 bases; bases outside gene matches: 9. Germline CDR1 GTSNPN, CDR2 SVGIG (reference sequence).

Turning to this clone: Other DNA variants within this sample encode the same CDR3. The chain employs TRBV6-5 and TRBJ2-4; the D call may be TRBD1 or TRBD2 (5 bases each). The CDR3 has 15 amino acids. CDR1 MNHEY and CDR2 SVGAGI come from the germline V gene. V was cut by 0 bases and J by 0 bases, with 6 bases left in between. As DNA, the CDR3 is TGTGCCAGCAGTTACTCGAGGGGAGCCAAAAACATTCAGTACTTC. Translating gives CASSYSRGAKNIQYF.

This clone has more than one count but fewer than ten. This chain uses TRBV5-4 with TRBJ1-1, with 7 bases aligning to TRBD1. V lost 4 bases to trimming and J lost 8 bases; unmatched junction nucleotides: 14. The CDR3 length is 15 residues. Germline lookup yields CDR1 SGHNT and CDR2 YYREEE (reference sequence). This CDR3 reads CASSPLTGRSAEAFF. CDR3 bases: TGTGCCAGCAGCCCTCTGACAGGGAGGAGTGCGGAAGCTTTCTTT.